This is a list of T cell receptor beta chains from one sample in a study of radiation and T cells in renal cell carcinoma. The method was immunoSEQ multiplex PCR; TCRdb's version includes in-frame clones alone and lacks a portion of them. The table lists 100,000 to 150,000 clones, approximately 80% of them singletons. The sequencing used blood, collected from a patient whose treatment included radiotherapy and nephrectomy. Every receptor here comes from a woman aged 60-75 years with renal cell carcinoma. CDR3s include the opening cysteine and the closing phenylalanine or tryptophan. The order of the fields is V gene, J gene, CDR3 protein.

TRBV11-2	TRBJ1-4	CASSLREQGFNEKLFF
TRBV7-9	TRBJ1-1	CASSGYGVNAEAFF
TRBV28	TRBJ2-4	CATTGGAKNIQYF
TRBV2	TRBJ1-4	CASRVGYEKLFF
TRBV28	TRBJ1-3	CASGYRTSGNTIYF
TRBV6-1	TRBJ1-1	CASTAPGGKTEAFF
TRBV10-3	TRBJ2-3	CAIGLAGVSTDTQYF
TRBV11-2	TRBJ2-3	CASSPGQGEYFEDTQYF
TRBV7-2	TRBJ1-1	CASSLAPTGFETEAFF
TRBV10-1	TRBJ1-2	CASSFDSSYGYTF
TRBV13	TRBJ2-7	CASRGTGISYEQYF
TRBV5-6	TRBJ2-3	CASSLILELDTQYF
TRBV6-1	TRBJ2-4	CASRFRDNQNIQYF
TRBV7-8	TRBJ1-2	CASTGGGWEGYTF
TRBV19	TRBJ2-1	CASSEGGSSYNEQFF
TRBV9	TRBJ1-2	CASSGHPGTFYGYTF
TRBV2	TRBJ2-5	CASSRQGAPQETQYF
TRBV9	TRBJ1-1	CASSVREGTEAFF
TRBV19	TRBJ1-4	CASSIARPSNEKLFF
TRBV5-1	TRBJ1-2	CASSADGYYGYTF
TRBV25-1	TRBJ1-2	CASSEQVFYGYTF
TRBV10-2	TRBJ1-5	CASTPLGSNQPQHF
TRBV18	TRBJ2-5	CASSPYSQGMETQYF
TRBV28	TRBJ1-4	CASSAWTGSNEKLFF
TRBV7-9	TRBJ2-7	CASSYDYRGDEQYF
TRBV27	TRBJ2-7	CASSLLTGGPYEQYF
TRBV29-1	TRBJ2-2	CSVGASGGNQGELFF
TRBV19	TRBJ2-7	CASSIAGTGLNYEQYF
TRBV14	TRBJ2-1	CASSRRLQGDEQFF
TRBV5-1	TRBJ1-1	CASSAGQGIMNTEAFF
TRBV6-1	TRBJ2-7	CASLQGLPSYEQYF
TRBV6-1	TRBJ1-1	CASSSTGTTEAFF
TRBV7-9	TRBJ2-1	CASSPTSGRTYNEQFF
TRBV4-1	TRBJ1-6	CASSPTGGGALHF
TRBV2	TRBJ1-5	CASKLGRHSNQPQHF
TRBV19	TRBJ1-5	CASSINSEVRSNQPQHF
TRBV7-2	TRBJ2-5	CASSPPGLPTETQYF
TRBV4-1	TRBJ2-5	CASSQEEQGGTQYF
TRBV28	TRBJ2-1	CASISLEGGRGNEQFF
TRBV19	TRBJ2-6	CASSSRGLSGANVLTF
TRBV18	TRBJ1-4	CASSPDGGEKLFF
TRBV19	TRBJ1-5	CASSIEAPGPQGNSNQPQHF
TRBV7-6	TRBJ2-1	CASRPTGGFAFF
TRBV6-1	TRBJ2-3	CASGTDTQYF
TRBV11-2	TRBJ2-2	CASSFDFEARELFF
TRBV7-9	TRBJ2-4	CASSFGGSDIQYF
TRBV28	TRBJ2-7	CASSLNGASRWSEQYF
TRBV18	TRBJ1-1	CASSPLNEGWTEAFF
TRBV18	TRBJ1-4	CASSPRATNEKLFF
TRBV11-2	TRBJ1-1	CASSLESGSSTEAFF